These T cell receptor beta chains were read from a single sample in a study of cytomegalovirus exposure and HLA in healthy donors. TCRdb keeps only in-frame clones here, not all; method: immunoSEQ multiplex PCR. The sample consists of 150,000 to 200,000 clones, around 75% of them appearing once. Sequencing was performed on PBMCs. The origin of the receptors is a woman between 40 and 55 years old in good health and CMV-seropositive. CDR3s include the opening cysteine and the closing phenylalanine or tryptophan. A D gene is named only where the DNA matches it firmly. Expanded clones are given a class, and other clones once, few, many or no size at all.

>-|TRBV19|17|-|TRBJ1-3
TGTGCCAGTAGTATAGCATTACGTTCTTCAGGAGGAAACACCATATATTTT
CASSIALRSSGGNTIYF
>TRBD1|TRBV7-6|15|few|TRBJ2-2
TGTGCCAGCAGCCCCGGACAGGGTCGCACCGGGGAGCTGTTTTTT
CASSPGQGRTGELFF
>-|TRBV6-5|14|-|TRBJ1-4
TGTGCCAGCAGTTACCTCAGTCCAAATGAAAAACTGTTTTTT
CASSYLSPNEKLFF
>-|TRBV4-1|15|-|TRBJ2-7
TGCGCCAGCAGCCAGGCATCGGGGTGGGGTTACGAGCAGTACTTC
CASSQASGWGYEQYF
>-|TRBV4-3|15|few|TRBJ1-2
TGCGCCAGCAGCCAAGCCTCTCGGGGGGACTATGGCTACACCTTC
CASSQASRGDYGYTF
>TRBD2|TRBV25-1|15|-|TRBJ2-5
TGTGCCAGCGGGGGGGGACTAGCGGGCCAAGAGACCCAGTACTTC
CASGGGLAGQETQYF
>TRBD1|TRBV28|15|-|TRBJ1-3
TGTGCCAGCAGTTTAACCCAGGGGGGAGGAAACACCATATATTTT
CASSLTQGGGNTIYF
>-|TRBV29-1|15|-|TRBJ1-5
TGCAGCGTGGCAATGGGGGCGAATAGCAATCAGCCCCAGCATTTT
CSVAMGANSNQPQHF
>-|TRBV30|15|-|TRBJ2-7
TGTGCCTGGAGCGATACTGGCGGCGGATCCTACGAGCAGTACTTC
CAWSDTGGGSYEQYF
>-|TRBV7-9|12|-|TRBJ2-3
TGTGCCAGCAGCCAGTCGACAGATACGCAGTATTTT
CASSQSTDTQYF
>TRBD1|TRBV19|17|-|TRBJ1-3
TGTGCCTCCGTCCCAGGGACAGCCTCCCTCTCTGGAAACACCATATATTTT
CASVPGTASLSGNTIYF